This record covers a single T cell receptor beta chain. Its antigen remains unidentified. The CDR3 covers 19 residues. Trimming took off 1 base at V and 7 bases at J, with 23 bases between the two ends. CDR1 and CDR2 (germline): SGHAT, FQNNGV. The data were taken from a study of cytomegalovirus exposure and HLA in healthy donors. The study ran its PCR with 60 Vbeta and 13 Jbeta primers. Clones were read by immunoSEQ multiplex PCR, and TCRdb kept only the in-frame ones, dropping some. This listing includes roughly 120,000 clones. Study results and caveats: V- and J-gene trimming of TCR beta was linked (in a later analysis) to a missense DCLRE1C variant. Researchers reported in a later analysis that common viral pathogens appeared linked to several top clusters. Differences between HLA loci emerged in a later analysis of TCR association rates, with DRB1 most and HLA-C fewest. Through in vitro validation, a few CMV-associated chains were shown to be specific for CMV antigens.

The V gene is TRBV11-2, the J gene TRBJ1-6, with D possibly matching TRBD1 (5 bases). The sequence was obtained from a man younger than 30 in good health and CMV-seronegative. Sequenced sample: PBMCs. Here the CDR3 DNA reads TGTGCCAGCAGCTTAGGGGGGGTGATCTCCCCAATAATGAATTCACCCCTCCACTTT. Amino acid sequence: CASSLGGVISPIMNSPLHF.